This T cell receptor (beta chain) was observed in a study of chronic HIV infection and antiretroviral therapy. In this sample, this clonotype turned up a few times. Using its own MiXCR run on the 5' RACE reads, TCRdb lists one record per CDR3 protein. This table holds just over 30,000 distinct CDR3 sequences, around 8.6% found once. Sequenced material: peripheral blood. This TCR was sampled from an adult who had HIV and had not received antiretroviral therapy, or was an uninfected healthy control (not recorded which).

CDR3 bases: TGTGCCAGCAGCGCCCAGGGACAGGGCACAGATACGCAGTATTTT. Its translation: CASSAQGQGTDTQYF. This chain joins TRBV9 and TRBJ2-3; 8 bases line up with TRBD1. The length of the CDR3 is 15 residues. Germline CDR1 and CDR2: SGDLS and YYNGEE. J was trimmed by 1 base and V by 3 bases; bases with no gene match: 4.